This T cell receptor (beta chain) is drawn from a study of T cells in Graves' hyperthyroidism and ophthalmopathy. The CDR3 contains 15 residues. The germline gives CDR1 WSHSY, CDR2 SAAADI. The V and J ends lost 6 bases and 0 bases, in that order; junction bases with no gene match: 3. There were TCR beta CDR3 regions amplified from RNA transcripts. When the TCR CDR3 underwent first-round RT-PCR, the HTBI primer set was used. From the multiplex PCR reads, TCRdb called clonotypes with MiXCR, one entry per CDR3 protein. The table records approximately 300,000 distinct CDR3 sequences, approximately 18% of them present only once.

This TCR was recovered from a man aged 50-60 years with Graves' ophthalmopathy. The rearrangement joins TRBV10-2 to TRBJ2-7; 12 bases agree with TRBD2. Sequenced input: blood. The CDR3 loop reads CASRQGLAGSYEQYF. The CDR3 DNA sequence: TGCGCCAGCAGACAGGGACTAGCGGGCTCCTACGAGCAGTACTTC.